Listed below are T cell receptor beta chains from one sample, sequenced in a study of control samples from healthy donors and cancer patients. Assay: immunoSEQ multiplex PCR; the TCRdb copy retains only in-frame clones and omits some. The sample includes about 40,000 clones, roughly 92% of them seen just once. Sequenced sample: blood. These receptors were obtained from a woman aged 45-65 years in good health. The CDR3 runs from the conserved cysteine through the conserved F or W. The D gene is left open where the match is weak. Some rows mark clone size as missing; the rest say once, few, many or name a class of expanded clone.

v_gene	j_gene	abundance	d_gene	CDR3nt	CDR3aa
TRBV7-2	TRBJ1-5	-	-	TGTGCCAGCAGCCTGGGGAGCCGAGTCAGCAATCAGCCCCAGCATTTT	CASSLGSRVSNQPQHF
TRBV4-3	TRBJ1-2	-	-	TGCGCCAGCAGCCAAGGATTGAGTCCTATTACTTATGGCTACACCTTC	CASSQGLSPITYGYTF
TRBV7-2	TRBJ2-1	-	TRBD2	TGTGCCAGCAGCGCCATAGCGGGGGGCTACAATGAGCAGTTCTTC	CASSAIAGGYNEQFF
TRBV7-2	TRBJ1-1	-	-	TGTGCCAGCAGCTTAGCTGTCGGGACACAGGCTTTCTTT	CASSLAVGTQAFF
TRBV6-5	TRBJ1-2	-	TRBD1	TGTGCCAGCAGTTCTAACAGGGGCCTACAATTCTATGGCTACACCTTC	CASSSNRGLQFYGYTF
TRBV5-1	TRBJ1-1	-	TRBD1	TGCGCCAGCAGCTCAACCGGGACAGGGGAAGGAGCTTTCTTT	CASSSTGTGEGAFF
TRBV6-1	TRBJ2-5	-	-	TGTGCCAGCAGTGAAGCGGTCGGAGGCCGAGAGACCCAGTACTTC	CASSEAVGGRETQYF
TRBV11-2	TRBJ1-1	-	TRBD1	TGTGCCAGCAGCTCGGCCGGGACAGCGAACACTGAAGCTTTCTTT	CASSSAGTANTEAFF
TRBV7-2	TRBJ2-7	once	-	TGTGCCAGCAGCTCAAAGACAGCCGTGTACGAGCAGTACTTC	CASSSKTAVYEQYF
TRBV9	TRBJ1-6	-	-	TGTGCCAGCAGCCGGGAGGATAATTCACCCCTCCACTTT	CASSREDNSPLHF